A selection of T cell receptor beta chains follows, all from one sample in a study of shared clonotypes between healthy human individuals. This table comes from immunoSEQ multiplex PCR, and its TCRdb copy is limited to in-frame clones, with some not included. The table records some 1,600,000 clones, around 98% of them present only once. Sequencing was carried out using naive CD4+ T cells sorted from blood. The receptors stem from a man aged 25-45 years in good health. The CDR3 runs from the conserved cysteine through the conserved F or W. The D gene is left open where the match is weak. Clone size is shown for a subset of rows, as once, few, many or a class of expanded clone.

TRBV7-9	-	TRBJ1-4	-	TGTGCCAGCAGCGCGGGGCGGGGCCTTAATGAAAAACTGTTTTTT	CASSAGRGLNEKLFF
TRBV7-8	-	TRBJ2-1	-	TGTGCCAGCAGCTTACGGCAGGGGTCCTACAATGAGCAGTTCTTC	CASSLRQGSYNEQFF
TRBV7-9	TRBD2	TRBJ2-3	-	TGTGCCAGCAGCCCCAGTCCCGCGGGAGGGCCATCAGATACGCAGTATTTT	CASSPSPAGGPSDTQYF
TRBV7-9	TRBD1	TRBJ2-3	-	TGTGCCAGCAGCTCCCAATTGGACAGGGACGCGTATTTT	CASSSQLDRDAYF
TRBV29-1	TRBD1	TRBJ2-2	-	TGCAGCGTGACGACAGGGGGCATGAACACCGGGGAGCTGTTTTTT	CSVTTGGMNTGELFF
TRBV7-2	TRBD1	TRBJ2-1	-	TGTGCCAGCAGCTCCCGGGACAGGGGAGTCAATGAGCAGTTCTTC	CASSSRDRGVNEQFF
TRBV6-6	TRBD1	TRBJ1-1	-	TGTGCCAGCAGTTGGGGACAGGGGGCGGCTTTCTTT	CASSWGQGAAFF
TRBV19	TRBD2	TRBJ2-1	-	TGTGCCAGTCTTGGGCGGGAGGTGGGATACAATGAGCAGTTCTTC	CASLGREVGYNEQFF
TRBV11-2	TRBD1	TRBJ2-7	-	TGTGCCAGCAGCTTTGGTCTTGGGTCAGGGGGCTACGAGCAGTACTTC	CASSFGLGSGGYEQYF
TRBV28	-	TRBJ2-7	-	TGTGCCAGCTTGGTTTTAGCAGGGAACGAGCAGTACTTC	CASLVLAGNEQYF
TRBV12-1	-	TRBJ2-4	-	TGTCCACAGGCCCCACTAGCCAAAAACATTCAGTACTTC	CPQAPLAKNIQYF
TRBV6-5	TRBD1	TRBJ2-7	-	TGTGCCAGCAGACAGGGGGAGCAGCAGTACTTC	CASRQGEQQYF
TRBV18	-	TRBJ2-5	-	TGTGCCAGCTCACGGTTGGGGAAACAAGAGACCCAGTACTTC	CASSRLGKQETQYF
TRBV7-8	TRBD1	TRBJ2-7	once	TGTGCCAGCAGCCAAGGAAAAGGGGGCTCGTTTTGGGACACTACCTACGAGCAGTACTTC	CASSQGKGGSFWDTTYEQYF
TRBV5-1	TRBD1	TRBJ2-1	-	TGCGCCAGCAGCTTGGCTTGGGACAGGGGGCTCTACAATGAGCAGTTCTTC	CASSLAWDRGLYNEQFF
TRBV5-1	TRBD2	TRBJ2-1	-	TGCGCCAGCAGCTTGAGTTGGACTAGCGATGTTGAGCAGTTCTTC	CASSLSWTSDVEQFF
TRBV5-1	TRBD2	TRBJ2-5	-	TGCGCCAGCAGCCAGCTGACTAGCGGGGAGGGAGAGACCCAGTACTTC	CASSQLTSGEGETQYF
TRBV19	TRBD1	TRBJ1-5	-	TGTGCCAGTAGCCCCAGGACAGGGAACATCCAGCCCCAGCATTTT	CASSPRTGNIQPQHF
TRBV9	TRBD2	TRBJ2-7	-	TGTGCCAGCAGCGTGGGGCTAGCGGATGGAGTGGGGCAGTACTTC	CASSVGLADGVGQYF
TRBV18	-	TRBJ2-5	-	TGTGCCAGCTCACCCCTTGACAGTGGAGAGACCCAGTACTTC	CASSPLDSGETQYF
TRBV25-1	-	TRBJ1-3	-	TGTGCCAGCAGCCAAGGACAGATAAGAAACACCATATATTTT	CASSQGQIRNTIYF
TRBV6-6	TRBD2	TRBJ2-1	-	TGTGCCAGCAGCACCCCTAGCGGGAGGGCCAGCTATGAGCAGTTCTTC	CASSTPSGRASYEQFF
TRBV6-6	-	TRBJ1-5	-	TGTGCCAGCAGTTACCTGACCGGGACGGGCAATCAGCCCCAGCATTTT	CASSYLTGTGNQPQHF
TRBV18	TRBD1	TRBJ1-4	-	TGTGCCAGCTCAACCGCAGGACAGGGGTTTTCTGAAAAACTGTTTTTT	CASSTAGQGFSEKLFF
TRBV5-1	-	TRBJ2-5	-	TGCGCCAGCAGCGGTGAGGGAGCGGAGACCCAGTACTTC	CASSGEGAETQYF